Presented here are 10 T cell receptor beta chains from one specimen sequenced in a study of human T cells and chemical hapten exposure. TCRdb reprocessed the RACE reads with MiXCR, giving one entry per CDR3 protein. This table holds about 60,000 distinct CDR3 sequences, approximately 10% found once. Time point described: pre-sensitization, week 0. Treatment noted: therapeutic diphenylcyclopropenone sensitization with weekly scalp DPC. The sequencing used whole blood, collected in connection with sensitization to the hapten diphenylcyclopropenone (DPC). These receptors all come from a woman aged 40 to 50 with alopecia areata. Some clones in this sample may be carry-over from other donors' samples.

This clonotype was detected ten times or more. The V call is TRBV18, the J call TRBJ1-5; D is possibly TRBD1 (5 bases). The CDR3 has 13 amino acids. Germline CDR1 reads KGHSH; CDR2 reads LQKENI. Trimming removed 6 bases from V and 0 bases from J, with 6 bases in between. CDR3 sequence reads: CASSGGSNQPQHF. Here the CDR3 DNA reads TGTGCCAGCTCGGGGGGTAGCAATCAGCCCCAGCATTTT. Together with reference TRBV18 and TRBJ1-5, the CDR3 gives the full variable domain: NAGVMQNPRHLVRRRGQEARLRCSPMKGHSHVYWYRQLPEEGLKFMVYLQKENIIDESGMPKERFSAEFPKEGPSILRIQQVVRGDSAAYFCASSGGSNQPQHFGDGTRLSIL.

The rearrangement uses TRBV20-1 and TRBJ2-5; 10 bases agree with TRBD2. V was clipped by 3 bases and J by 5 bases; unmatched bases: 12. The CDR3 has 16 residues. The germline gives CDR1 DFQATT, CDR2 SNEGSKA (reference sequence). This chain's CDR3 is CSARPLAGDPLETQYF. CDR3 nucleotide sequence: TGCAGTGCTAGGCCCCTAGCGGGAGATCCCCTCGAGACCCAGTACTTC.

V is TRBV20-1 and J is TRBJ2-7, with 11 bases fitting TRBD2. With 3 bases clipped from V and 1 base from J, the junction kept 5 bases outside the gene matches. The CDR3 is 15 amino acids. Per the germline V gene, CDR1 is DFQATT and CDR2 is SNEGSKA (reference sequence). The CDR3 is CSARDRLAGSYEQYF. CDR3 DNA sequence: TGCAGTGCTAGGGATCGACTAGCGGGGTCCTACGAGCAGTACTTC.

This clonotype was detected many times. The chain is built from TRBV14 and TRBJ1-2, with 7 bases that match TRBD1. The CDR3 extends over 14 amino acids. V shed 8 bases and J 4 bases; nucleotides not matched to a gene: 10. Per germline, CDR1 SGHDN and CDR2 FVKESK. CDR3 in amino acids: CASLGWDSLYGYTF. Here the CDR3 DNA reads TGTGCCAGCCTGGGGTGGGACAGCCTCTATGGCTACACCTTC.

This clonotype was observed at least ten times. The V gene is TRBV20-1, the J gene TRBJ2-7, with 7 positions matching TRBD2. Germline CDR1 and CDR2: DFQATT and SNEGSKA (reference sequence). J gave up 5 bases and V 3 bases, and 7 bases lay outside the gene matches. The CDR3 loop spans 13 amino acids. The CDR3 protein is CSARNSGMNEQYF. CDR3 sequence (DNA): TGCAGTGCTAGGAACAGCGGGATGAACGAGCAGTACTTC.

This clonotype was seen more than once but under ten times. The chain recombines TRBV4-2 with TRBJ1-1, with D tentatively TRBD1 (6 bases). V dropped 3 bases and J dropped 5 bases, with 19 bases sitting between them. There are 16 residues in the CDR3. Per germline, CDR1 LGHNA and CDR2 YNFKEQ. CDR3 residues: CASSQGPQGMRTEAFF. The CDR3 nucleotides are TGTGCCAGCAGCCAGGGACCTCAGGGGATGAGGACTGAAGCTTTCTTT.

The V gene is TRBV9, the J gene TRBJ1-1, with 7 bases matching TRBD1. Germline V gives CDR1 SGDLS, CDR2 YYNGEE. Unmatched junction bases numbered 4, after V lost 0 bases and J lost 5 bases. The CDR3 extends over 14 amino acids. CDR3 residues: CASSVAETGTEAFF. The CDR3 DNA sequence: TGTGCCAGCAGCGTAGCTGAGACAGGGACTGAAGCTTTCTTT.

This clonotype was counted at least ten times. V usage is TRBV2 and J usage is TRBJ2-2; 11 positions agree with TRBD2. CDR3 size: 17 residues. Germline V lookup: CDR1 SNHLY, CDR2 FYNNEI. V lost 6 bases and J lost 5; bases outside the gene matches: 11. The DNA for the CDR3 is TGTGCCAGCAGACCTACTAGCGGGGGTACAGGGACCGGGGAGCTGTTTTTT. This sequence encodes CASRPTSGGTGTGELFF.

Only a few counts were recorded for this clonotype. CDR3 loop: CASGNPEQFF. In DNA, the CDR3 is TGTGCCAGCGGAAATCCTGAGCAGTTCTTC. V is TRBV7-9 and J is TRBJ2-1, with unresolved D. The CDR3 has 10 amino acids. Germline CDR1 and CDR2: SEHNR and FQNEAQ (reference sequence). V lost 8 bases to trimming and J lost 9 bases, with 8 bases between them.

The table lists this clonotype with a few counts. This chain connects TRBV7-3 to TRBJ1-4, with D unclear. V was pared by 2 bases and J by 8 bases, with 9 bases between. Germline CDR1 reads SGHTA; CDR2 reads FQGTGA. The CDR3 has 13 amino acids. The CDR3 nucleotides read TGTGCCAGCAGCTTACTTTCGGGGGAAAAACTGTTTTTT. It translates to CASSLLSGEKLFF.